This TCR beta chain is from a study of identical twins. Findings and limits, study-wide: Abundant beta clonotypes from cord blood had fewer insertions, unlike memory repertoires, which showed none. Compared with models, monozygotic twins showed more out-of-frame TCR alpha sharing. Beta out-of-frame sequences displayed a weaker excess of sharing between twins.

This clonotype was detected a few times. The antigen remains unidentified. MiXCR was run by TCRdb on the 5' RACE reads, yielding one entry per CDR3 protein. The top ten clones hold around 0.98% of a sample with hundreds of thousands of distinct CDR3 sequences, 8.6% of them seen once. The junction had 5 bases not matched to a gene; V was cut back by 8 bases and J by 4 bases. CDR3 length: 14 amino acids. Germline V gene data show CDR1 as WSHSY and CDR2 as SAAADI. This same sample was also taken into another study, of yellow fever vaccine responses in identical twins.

Material for sequencing was PBMCs. This chain uses TRBV10-2 with TRBJ2-1, with 10 bases fitting TRBD2. The origin of this receptor is a young woman in good health. Here the CDR3 reads CASGTSGKYNEQFF. The CDR3 nucleotides are TGCGCCAGCGGAACTAGCGGGAAGTACAATGAGCAGTTCTTC.